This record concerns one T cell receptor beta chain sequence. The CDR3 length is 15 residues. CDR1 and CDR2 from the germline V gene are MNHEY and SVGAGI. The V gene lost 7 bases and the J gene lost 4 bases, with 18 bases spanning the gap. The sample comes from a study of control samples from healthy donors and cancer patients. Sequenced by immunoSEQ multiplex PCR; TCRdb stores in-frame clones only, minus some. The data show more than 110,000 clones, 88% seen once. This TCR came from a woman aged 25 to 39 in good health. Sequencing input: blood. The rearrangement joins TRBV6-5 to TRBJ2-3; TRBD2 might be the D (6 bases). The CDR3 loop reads CASTPPGSLADTQYF. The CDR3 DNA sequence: TGTGCCAGCACCCCGCCCGGGAGTCTCGCAGATACGCAGTATTTT.